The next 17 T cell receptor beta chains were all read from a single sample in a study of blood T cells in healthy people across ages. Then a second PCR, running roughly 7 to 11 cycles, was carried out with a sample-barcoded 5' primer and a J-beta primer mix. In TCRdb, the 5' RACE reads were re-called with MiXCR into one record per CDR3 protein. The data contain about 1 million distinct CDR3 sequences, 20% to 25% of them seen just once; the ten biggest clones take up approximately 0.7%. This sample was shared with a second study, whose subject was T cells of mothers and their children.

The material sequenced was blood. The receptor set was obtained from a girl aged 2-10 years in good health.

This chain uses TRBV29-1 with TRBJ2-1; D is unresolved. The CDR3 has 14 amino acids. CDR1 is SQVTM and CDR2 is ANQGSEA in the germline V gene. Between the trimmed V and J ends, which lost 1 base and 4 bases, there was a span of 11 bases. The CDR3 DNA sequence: TGCAGCGTTGAAGGGCTGGGGATTTACAATGAGCAGTTCTTC. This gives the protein CSVEGLGIYNEQFF.

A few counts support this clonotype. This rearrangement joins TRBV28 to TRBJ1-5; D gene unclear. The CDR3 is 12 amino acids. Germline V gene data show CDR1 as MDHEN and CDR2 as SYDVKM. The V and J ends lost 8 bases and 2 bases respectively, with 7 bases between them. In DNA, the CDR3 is TGTGCCAGCCTACACGGCAATCAGCCCCAGCATTTT. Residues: CASLHGNQPQHF.

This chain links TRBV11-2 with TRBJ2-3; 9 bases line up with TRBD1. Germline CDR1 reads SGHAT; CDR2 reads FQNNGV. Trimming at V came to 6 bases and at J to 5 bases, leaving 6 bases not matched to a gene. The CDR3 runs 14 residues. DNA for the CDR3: TGTGCCAGCAGACCTGGGACAGGGATAGATACGCAGTATTTT. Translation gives CASRPGTGIDTQYF.

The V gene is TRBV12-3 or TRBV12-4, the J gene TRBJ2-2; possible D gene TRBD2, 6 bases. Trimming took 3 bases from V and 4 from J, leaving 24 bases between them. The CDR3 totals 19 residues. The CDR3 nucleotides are TGTGCCAGCAGTTTTTCTAAGCTCCGGGAGACCCCAGGCACCGGGGAGCTGTTTTTT. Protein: CASSFSKLRETPGTGELFF.

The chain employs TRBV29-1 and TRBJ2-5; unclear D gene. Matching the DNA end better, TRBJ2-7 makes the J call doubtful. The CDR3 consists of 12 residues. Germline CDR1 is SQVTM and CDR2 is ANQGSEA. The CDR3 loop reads CSVGGGKYEQYF. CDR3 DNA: TGCAGCGTTGGAGGCGGTAAATACGAGCAGTACTTC.

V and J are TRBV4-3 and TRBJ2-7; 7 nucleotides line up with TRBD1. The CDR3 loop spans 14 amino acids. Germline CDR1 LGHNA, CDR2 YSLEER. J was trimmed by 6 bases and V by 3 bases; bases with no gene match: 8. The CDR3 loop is CASSQTGSLGEQYF. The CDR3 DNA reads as TGCGCCAGCAGCCAGACAGGGTCGCTCGGCGAGCAGTACTTC.

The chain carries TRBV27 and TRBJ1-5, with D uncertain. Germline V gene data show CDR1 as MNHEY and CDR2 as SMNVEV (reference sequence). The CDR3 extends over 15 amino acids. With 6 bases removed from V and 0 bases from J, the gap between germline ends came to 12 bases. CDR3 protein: CASSNGPYSNQPQHF. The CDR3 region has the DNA TGTGCCAGCAGCAACGGACCCTATAGCAATCAGCCCCAGCATTTT.

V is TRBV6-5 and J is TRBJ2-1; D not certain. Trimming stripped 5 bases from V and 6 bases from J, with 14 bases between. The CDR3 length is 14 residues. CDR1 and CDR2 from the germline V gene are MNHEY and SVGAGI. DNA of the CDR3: TGTGCCAGCAGTATACCCGCCCGGCCCAATGAGCAGTTCTTC. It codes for CASSIPARPNEQFF.

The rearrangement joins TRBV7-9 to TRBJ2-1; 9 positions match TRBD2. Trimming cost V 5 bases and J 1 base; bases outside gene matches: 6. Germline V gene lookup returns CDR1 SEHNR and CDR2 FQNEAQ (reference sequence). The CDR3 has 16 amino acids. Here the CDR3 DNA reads TGTGCCAGCAGCACTTATGGACTAGCGTCCTACAATGAGCAGTTCTTC. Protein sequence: CASSTYGLASYNEQFF.

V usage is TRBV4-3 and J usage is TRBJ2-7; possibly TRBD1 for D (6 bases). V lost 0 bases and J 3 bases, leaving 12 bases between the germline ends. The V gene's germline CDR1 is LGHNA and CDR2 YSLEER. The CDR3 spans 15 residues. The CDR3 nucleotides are TGCGCCAGCAGCCAAGAAATTACAGGGTTCTACGAGCAGTACTTC. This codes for CASSQEITGFYEQYF.

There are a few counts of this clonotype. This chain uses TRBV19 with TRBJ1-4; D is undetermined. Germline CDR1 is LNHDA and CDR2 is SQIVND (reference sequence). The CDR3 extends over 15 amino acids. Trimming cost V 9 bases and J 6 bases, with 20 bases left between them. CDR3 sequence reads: CASRRDPLEDEKLFF. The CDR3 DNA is TGTGCCAGCAGGCGGGATCCCCTAGAAGATGAAAAACTGTTTTTT.

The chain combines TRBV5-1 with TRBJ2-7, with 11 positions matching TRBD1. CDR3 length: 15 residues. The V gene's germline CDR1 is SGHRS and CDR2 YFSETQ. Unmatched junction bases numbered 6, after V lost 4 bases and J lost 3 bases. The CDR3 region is CASSPDGTGGYEQYF. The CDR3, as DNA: TGCGCCAGCAGCCCGGACGGGACAGGGGGCTACGAGCAGTACTTC.

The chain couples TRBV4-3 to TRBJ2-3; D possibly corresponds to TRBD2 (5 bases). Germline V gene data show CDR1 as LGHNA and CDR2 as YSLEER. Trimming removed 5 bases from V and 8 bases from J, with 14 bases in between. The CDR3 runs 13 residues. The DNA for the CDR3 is TGCGCCAGCAGCTTGGCGCCACGGGGTACGCAGTATTTT. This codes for CASSLAPRGTQYF.

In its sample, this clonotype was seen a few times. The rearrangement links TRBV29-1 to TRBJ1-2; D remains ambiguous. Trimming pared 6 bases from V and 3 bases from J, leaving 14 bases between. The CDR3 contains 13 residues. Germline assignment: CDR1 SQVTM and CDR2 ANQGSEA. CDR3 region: CSVVVEFDYGYTF. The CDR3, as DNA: TGCAGCGTGGTCGTTGAGTTTGACTATGGCTACACCTTC.

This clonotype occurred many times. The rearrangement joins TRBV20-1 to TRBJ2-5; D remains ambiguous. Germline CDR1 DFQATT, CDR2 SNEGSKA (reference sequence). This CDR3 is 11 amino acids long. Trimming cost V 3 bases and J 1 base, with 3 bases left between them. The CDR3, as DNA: TGCAGTGCTAGCGGCCAAGAGACCCAGTACTTC. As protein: CSASGQETQYF.

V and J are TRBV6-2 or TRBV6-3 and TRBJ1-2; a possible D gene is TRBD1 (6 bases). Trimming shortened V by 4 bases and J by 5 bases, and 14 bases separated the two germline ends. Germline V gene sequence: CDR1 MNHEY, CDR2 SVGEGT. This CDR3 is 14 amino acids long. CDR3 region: CASSWPGQGYGYTF. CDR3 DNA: TGTGCCAGCAGTTGGCCAGGCCAGGGGTATGGCTACACCTTC.

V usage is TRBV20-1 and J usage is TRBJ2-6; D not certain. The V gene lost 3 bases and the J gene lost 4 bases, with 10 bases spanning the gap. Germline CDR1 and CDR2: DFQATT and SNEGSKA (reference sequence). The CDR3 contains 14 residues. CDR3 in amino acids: CSASQDPGANVLTF. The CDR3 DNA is TGCAGTGCTAGTCAAGATCCCGGGGCCAACGTCCTGACTTTC.